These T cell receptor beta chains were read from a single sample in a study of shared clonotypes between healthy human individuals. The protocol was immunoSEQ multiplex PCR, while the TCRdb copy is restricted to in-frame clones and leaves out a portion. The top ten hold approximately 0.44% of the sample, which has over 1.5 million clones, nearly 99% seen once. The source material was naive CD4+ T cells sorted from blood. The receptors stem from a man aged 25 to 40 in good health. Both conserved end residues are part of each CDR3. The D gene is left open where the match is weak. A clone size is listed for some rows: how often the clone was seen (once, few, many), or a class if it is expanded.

CDR3: CASSFGHANTEAFF; DNA: TGCGCCAGCAGCTTCGGACATGCGAACACTGAAGCTTTCTTT; J: TRBJ1-1; V: TRBV5-1; D: -; size: -
CDR3: CASSRGSGLYYNEQFF; DNA: TGTGCCAGCTCGAGGGGGAGCGGACTCTATTACAATGAGCAGTTCTTC; J: TRBJ2-1; V: TRBV18; D: -; size: -
CDR3: CASSERATGQETQYF; DNA: TGCGCCAGCAGCGAGAGGGCAACAGGCCAAGAGACCCAGTACTTC; J: TRBJ2-5; V: TRBV5-1; D: -; size: -
CDR3: CAWRTPRGTTTDTQYF; DNA: TGTGCCTGGAGGACACCCCGGGGGACAACAACAGATACGCAGTATTTT; J: TRBJ2-3; V: TRBV30; D: -; size: -
CDR3: CASSYVTGSSGNTIYF; DNA: TGTGCCAGCAGTTACGTCACAGGGAGCTCTGGAAACACCATATATTTT; J: TRBJ1-3; V: TRBV6-6; D: -; size: -
CDR3: CASSEAVAGGNYNEQFF; DNA: TGTGCCAGCAGTGAAGCTGTAGCGGGGGGGAATTACAATGAGCAGTTCTTC; J: TRBJ2-1; V: TRBV6-1; D: TRBD2; size: -
CDR3: CASSPNLYGYTF; DNA: TGTGCCAGTAGCCCCAATCTCTATGGCTACACCTTC; J: TRBJ1-2; V: TRBV19; D: -; size: -
CDR3: CASSRDRSYYGYTF; DNA: TGCGCCAGCTCACGGGACAGATCTTACTATGGCTACACCTTC; J: TRBJ1-2; V: TRBV5-1; D: TRBD1; size: -
CDR3: CASSQAGQGYEQYF; DNA: TGCGCCAGCAGCCAAGCGGGACAGGGCTACGAGCAGTACTTC; J: TRBJ2-7; V: TRBV4-3; D: TRBD1; size: -
CDR3: CASTQRRLAGGPNTGELFF; DNA: TGTGCCAGCACCCAACGGCGACTAGCGGGAGGGCCGAACACCGGGGAGCTGTTTTTT; J: TRBJ2-2; V: TRBV11-2; D: TRBD2; size: -
CDR3: CASRQWTSGWNEQFF; DNA: TGTGCCAGCAGACAGTGGACTAGCGGCTGGAATGAGCAGTTCTTC; J: TRBJ2-1; V: TRBV5-4; D: TRBD2; size: -
CDR3: CAIRGAVGRAATDTQYF; DNA: TGTGCCATTCGGGGGGCCGTGGGGAGGGCGGCCACAGATACGCAGTATTTT; J: TRBJ2-3; V: TRBV10-3; D: -; size: -
CDR3: CSVDRRQGPEAFF; DNA: TGCAGCGTTGATAGAAGGCAAGGCCCTGAAGCTTTCTTT; J: TRBJ1-1; V: TRBV29-1; D: -; size: -
CDR3: CASSNIRDANGYTF; DNA: TGTGCCAGTAGTAATATCCGGGACGCTAATGGCTACACCTTC; J: TRBJ1-2; V: TRBV19; D: -; size: -
CDR3: CASIRSPGGTDTQYF; DNA: TGTGCCAGCATTCGCAGCCCAGGGGGCACAGATACGCAGTATTTT; J: TRBJ2-3; V: TRBV6-5; D: -; size: -
CDR3: CASHGRGNTGELFF; DNA: TGTGCCAGCCATGGCCGGGGTAACACCGGGGAGCTGTTTTTT; J: TRBJ2-2; V: TRBV7-9; D: -; size: once
CDR3: CSVELAESYYEQFF; DNA: TGCAGCGTTGAATTAGCGGAGTCCTATTATGAGCAGTTCTTC; J: TRBJ2-1; V: TRBV29-1; D: -; size: once
CDR3: CASKWRGGTTEAFF; DNA: TGCGCCAGCAAGTGGAGGGGAGGCACCACTGAAGCTTTCTTT; J: TRBJ1-1; V: TRBV5-1; D: -; size: -
CDR3: CASSLGREETQYF; DNA: TGTGCCAGCAGCTTAGGCAGGGAAGAGACCCAGTACTTC; J: TRBJ2-5; V: TRBV11-2; D: -; size: -
CDR3: CASSERRAYTDTQYF; DNA: TGTGCCAGCAGTGAGAGGCGGGCCTACACAGATACGCAGTATTTT; J: TRBJ2-3; V: TRBV2; D: -; size: once
CDR3: CASSESGGRRNEQFF; DNA: TGCGCCAGCAGTGAGTCCGGCGGGAGGCGAAATGAGCAGTTCTTC; J: TRBJ2-1; V: TRBV10-1; D: TRBD2; size: -
CDR3: CAISDLAGGPDTQYF; DNA: TGTGCCATCAGCGACTTAGCGGGAGGGCCCGATACGCAGTATTTT; J: TRBJ2-3; V: TRBV10-3; D: TRBD2; size: -
CDR3: CASRQGLGTDTQYF; DNA: TGTGCCAGCAGACAGGGTTTGGGCACAGATACGCAGTATTTT; J: TRBJ2-3; V: TRBV2; D: -; size: -
CDR3: CASRAGPGREQYF; DNA: TGTGCCAGCAGGGCGGGACCCGGGCGCGAGCAGTACTTC; J: TRBJ2-7; V: TRBV28; D: -; size: -
CDR3: CASSNQGAYSYNEQFF; DNA: TGTGCCAGCAGTAACCAGGGGGCCTACTCCTACAATGAGCAGTTCTTC; J: TRBJ2-1; V: TRBV28; D: TRBD1; size: -
CDR3: CASSARAGNTIYF; DNA: TGTGCCAGCAGTGCCAGGGCAGGAAACACCATATATTTT; J: TRBJ1-3; V: TRBV2; D: -; size: -
CDR3: CASSLTPTGEQYF; DNA: TGTGCCAGCAGTTTAACCCCCACTGGCGAGCAGTACTTC; J: TRBJ2-7; V: TRBV28; D: -; size: -
CDR3: CASLRQAPVPNEQFF; DNA: TGTGCCAGCCTCAGACAGGCCCCGGTCCCCAATGAGCAGTTCTTC; J: TRBJ2-1; V: TRBV2; D: -; size: -
CDR3: CASSYRRGYEQYF; DNA: TGTGCCAGCAGTTACCGAAGGGGGTACGAGCAGTACTTC; J: TRBJ2-7; V: TRBV6-5; D: -; size: -
CDR3: CASSPGQAPPPSF; DNA: TGTGCCAGCAGTCCGGGACAGGCCCCACCCCCCAGCTTC; J: TRBJ2-7; V: TRBV28; D: TRBD1; size: -
CDR3: CASSDGPFEGGQHYGYTF; DNA: TGTGCCAGCAGCGACGGACCCTTTGAGGGAGGCCAACACTATGGCTACACCTTC; J: TRBJ1-2; V: TRBV9; D: -; size: -
CDR3: CAWSVGQLTNYGYTF; DNA: TGTGCCTGGAGTGTGGGCCAGCTGACTAACTATGGCTACACCTTC; J: TRBJ1-2; V: TRBV30; D: -; size: -
CDR3: CASSRDGLSYEQYF; DNA: TGTGCCAGCTCCCGGGACGGGCTTAGCTACGAGCAGTACTTC; J: TRBJ2-7; V: TRBV18; D: -; size: -
CDR3: CASSNAPAAAETQYF; DNA: TGTGCCAGCAGCAACGCCCCGGCGGCTGCGGAGACCCAGTACTTC; J: TRBJ2-5; V: TRBV5-6; D: -; size: -
CDR3: CASSFSQGGGTDTQYF; DNA: TGTGCCAGCAGTTTTTCCCAGGGGGGTGGCACAGATACGCAGTATTTT; J: TRBJ2-3; V: TRBV6-5; D: -; size: -
CDR3: CASSFPPPGQTGWETQYF; DNA: TGCGCCAGCAGCTTCCCGCCGCCTGGTCAGACAGGGTGGGAGACCCAGTACTTC; J: TRBJ2-5; V: TRBV5-1; D: TRBD1; size: -
CDR3: CASSQPLGTGLGETQYF; DNA: TGTGCCAGCAGCCAACCTTTAGGGACAGGGTTAGGGGAGACCCAGTACTTC; J: TRBJ2-5; V: TRBV7-6; D: TRBD1; size: -
CDR3: CSVGAVNWDGLFF; DNA: TGCAGCGTTGGGGCAGTGAACTGGGACGGACTGTTTTTT; J: TRBJ1-4; V: TRBV29-1; D: -; size: -
CDR3: CASSPIRTSGRGYEQYF; DNA: TGTGCCAGCAGCCCCATACGGACTAGCGGGAGGGGTTACGAGCAGTACTTC; J: TRBJ2-7; V: TRBV7-2; D: TRBD2; size: -
CDR3: CASSPWLAGDNEQFF; DNA: TGTGCCAGCAGTCCTTGGCTAGCGGGAGACAATGAGCAGTTCTTC; J: TRBJ2-1; V: TRBV14; D: TRBD2; size: -
CDR3: CASSARVNTGELFF; DNA: TGTGCCAGCAGCGCCAGGGTAAACACCGGGGAGCTGTTTTTT; J: TRBJ2-2; V: TRBV6-5; D: -; size: -
CDR3: CASSLAVGGVTEAFF; DNA: TGTGCCAGCAGCTTAGCGGTAGGGGGAGTCACTGAAGCTTTCTTT; J: TRBJ1-1; V: TRBV7-2; D: -; size: -
CDR3: CSAGQGARRFF; DNA: TGCAGTGCAGGACAGGGCGCGAGGCGGTTCTTC; J: TRBJ2-1; V: TRBV20-1; D: TRBD1; size: -
CDR3: CASSPIGGQLYEQYF; DNA: TGTGCCAGCAGCCCAATCGGCGGACAGTTGTACGAGCAGTACTTC; J: TRBJ2-7; V: TRBV5-6; D: -; size: once
CDR3: CASSRWTGGYEQYF; DNA: TGTGCCAGCAGTAGATGGACAGGGGGCTACGAGCAGTACTTC; J: TRBJ2-7; V: TRBV28; D: TRBD1; size: -
CDR3: CSVEGLGQGTNYGYTF; DNA: TGCAGCGTTGAAGGCCTAGGGCAGGGTACTAACTATGGCTACACCTTC; J: TRBJ1-2; V: TRBV29-1; D: -; size: -
CDR3: CASLRAGLNTGELFF; DNA: TGCGCCAGCCTTCGGGCGGGCCTGAACACCGGGGAGCTGTTTTTT; J: TRBJ2-2; V: TRBV10-1; D: -; size: -
CDR3: CASRYRPAQETQYF; DNA: TGTGCCAGCAGATACCGGCCAGCCCAAGAGACCCAGTACTTC; J: TRBJ2-5; V: TRBV7-8; D: -; size: -
CDR3: CASSLPGLPSSRRSYNEQFF; DNA: TGCGCCAGCAGCTTGCCGGGACTGCCCTCTTCCAGGCGGTCCTACAATGAGCAGTTCTTC; J: TRBJ2-1; V: TRBV5-1; D: -; size: -
CDR3: CASSPLFPKLFF; DNA: TGTGCCAGTAGTCCCCTATTCCCAAAACTGTTTTTT; J: TRBJ1-4; V: TRBV19; D: -; size: -
CDR3: CASSLEWVRDTEAFF; DNA: TGCGCCAGCAGCTTGGAGTGGGTCAGGGACACTGAAGCTTTCTTT; J: TRBJ1-1; V: TRBV5-1; D: -; size: -
CDR3: CASSLRTSGRRQYF; DNA: TGTGCCAGCAGTTTACGGACTAGCGGGAGACGGCAGTACTTC; J: TRBJ2-7; V: TRBV28; D: TRBD2; size: -
CDR3: CASTARGQGIYEQYF; DNA: TGCGCCAGCACCGCCCGGGGACAGGGAATATACGAGCAGTACTTC; J: TRBJ2-7; V: TRBV5-1; D: TRBD1; size: -